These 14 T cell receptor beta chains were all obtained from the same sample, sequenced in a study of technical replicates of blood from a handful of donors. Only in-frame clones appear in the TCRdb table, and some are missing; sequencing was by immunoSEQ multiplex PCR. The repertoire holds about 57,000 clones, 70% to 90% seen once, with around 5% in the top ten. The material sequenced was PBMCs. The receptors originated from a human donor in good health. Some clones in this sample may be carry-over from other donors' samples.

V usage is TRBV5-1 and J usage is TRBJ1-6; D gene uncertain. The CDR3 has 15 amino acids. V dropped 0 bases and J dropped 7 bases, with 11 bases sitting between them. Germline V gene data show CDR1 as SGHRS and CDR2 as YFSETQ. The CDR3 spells CASSLGLPGNSPLHF. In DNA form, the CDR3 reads TGCGCCAGCAGCTTGGGGCTGCCAGGAAATTCACCCCTCCACTTT.

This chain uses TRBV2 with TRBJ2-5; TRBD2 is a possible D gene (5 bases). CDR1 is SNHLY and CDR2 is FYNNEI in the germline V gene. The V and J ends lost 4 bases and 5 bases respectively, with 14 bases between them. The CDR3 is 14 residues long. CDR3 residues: CASSVLGVIETQYF. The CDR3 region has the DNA TGTGCCAGCAGTGTTCTCGGGGTCATTGAGACCCAGTACTTC.

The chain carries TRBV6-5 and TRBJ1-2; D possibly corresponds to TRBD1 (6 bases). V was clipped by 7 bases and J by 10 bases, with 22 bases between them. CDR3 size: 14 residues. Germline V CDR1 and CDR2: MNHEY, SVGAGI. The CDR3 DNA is TGTGCCAGCACACGGGGGGGCCCTAGCGAGGCCTACACCTTC. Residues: CASTRGGPSEAYTF.

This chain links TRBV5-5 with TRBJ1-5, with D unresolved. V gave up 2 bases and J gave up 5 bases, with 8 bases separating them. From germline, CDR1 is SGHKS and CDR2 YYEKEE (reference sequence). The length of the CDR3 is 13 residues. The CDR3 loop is CASSFLADQPQHF. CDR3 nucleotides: TGTGCCAGCAGCTTCCTGGCTGATCAGCCCCAGCATTTT.

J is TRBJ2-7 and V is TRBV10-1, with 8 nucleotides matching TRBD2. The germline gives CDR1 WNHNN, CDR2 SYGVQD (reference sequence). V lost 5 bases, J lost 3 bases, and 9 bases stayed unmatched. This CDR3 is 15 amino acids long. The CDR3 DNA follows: TGCGCCAGCAGTCAAGCGGGAGTGGCTCTCTACGAGCAGTACTTC. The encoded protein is CASSQAGVALYEQYF.

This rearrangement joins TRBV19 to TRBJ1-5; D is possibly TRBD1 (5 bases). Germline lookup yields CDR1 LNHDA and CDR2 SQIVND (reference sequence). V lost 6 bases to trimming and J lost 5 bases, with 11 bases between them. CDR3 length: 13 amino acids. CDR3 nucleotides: TGTGCCAGTAGCTCGGGGGAGGATCAGCCCCAGCATTTT. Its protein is CASSSGEDQPQHF.

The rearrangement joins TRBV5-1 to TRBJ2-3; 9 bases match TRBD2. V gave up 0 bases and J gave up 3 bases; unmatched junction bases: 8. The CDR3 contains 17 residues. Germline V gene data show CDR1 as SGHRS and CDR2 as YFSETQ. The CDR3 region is CASSLGWAGGPTDTQYF. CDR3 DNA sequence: TGCGCCAGCAGCTTGGGATGGGCGGGGGGGCCTACAGATACGCAGTATTTT.

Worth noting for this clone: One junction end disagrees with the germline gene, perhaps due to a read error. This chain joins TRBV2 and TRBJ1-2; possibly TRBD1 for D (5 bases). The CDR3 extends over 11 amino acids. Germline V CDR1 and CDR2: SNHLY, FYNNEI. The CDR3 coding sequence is TGTGCCAGCAGTGAGTCTGACAGTCCTGTCTTC. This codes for CASSESDSPVF.

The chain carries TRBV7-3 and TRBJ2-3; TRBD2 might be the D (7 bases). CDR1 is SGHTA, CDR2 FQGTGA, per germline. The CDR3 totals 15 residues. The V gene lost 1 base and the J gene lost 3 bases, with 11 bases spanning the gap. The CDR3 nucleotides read TGTGCCAGCAGCTTAATGGGGGGGCCAACAGATACGCAGTATTTT. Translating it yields CASSLMGGPTDTQYF.

Here the CDR3 DNA reads TGTGCCAGCAGCTCACCGGGACTAGAAAGCCGTGAGCAGTTCTTC. Protein: CASSSPGLESREQFF. This chain uses TRBV5-4 with TRBJ2-1; the match to TRBD2 covers 8 bases. This CDR3 spans 15 amino acids. V trimming: 3 bases; J trimming: 9 bases; junction bases outside the gene matches: 11. Germline assignment: CDR1 SGHNT and CDR2 YYREEE (reference sequence).

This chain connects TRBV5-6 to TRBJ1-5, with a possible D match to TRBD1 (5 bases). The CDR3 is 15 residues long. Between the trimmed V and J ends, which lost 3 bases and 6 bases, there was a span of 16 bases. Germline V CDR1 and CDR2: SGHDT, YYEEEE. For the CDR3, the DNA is TGTGCCAGCAGCTGGGGGGTCAGAAGGGGTCAGCCCCAGCATTTT. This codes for CASSWGVRRGQPQHF.

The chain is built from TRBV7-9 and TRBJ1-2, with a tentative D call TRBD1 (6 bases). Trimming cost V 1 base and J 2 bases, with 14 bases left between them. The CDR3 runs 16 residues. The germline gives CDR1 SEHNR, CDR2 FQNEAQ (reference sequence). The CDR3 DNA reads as TGTGCCAGCAGCTTAGGTCTCGACAGGCTCAACTATGGCTACACCTTC. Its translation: CASSLGLDRLNYGYTF.

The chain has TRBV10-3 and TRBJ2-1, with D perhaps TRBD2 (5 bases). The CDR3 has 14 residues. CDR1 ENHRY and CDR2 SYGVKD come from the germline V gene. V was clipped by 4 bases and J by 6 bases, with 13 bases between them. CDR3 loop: CAISVLSEGNEQFF. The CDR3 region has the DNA TGTGCCATCAGTGTACTAAGCGAGGGCAATGAGCAGTTCTTC.

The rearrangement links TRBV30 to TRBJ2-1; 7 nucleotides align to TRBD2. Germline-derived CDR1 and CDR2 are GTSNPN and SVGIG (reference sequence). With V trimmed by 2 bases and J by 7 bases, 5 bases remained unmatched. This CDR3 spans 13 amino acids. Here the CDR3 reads CAWSLVRENEQFF. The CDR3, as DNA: TGTGCCTGGAGTCTGGTGCGGGAGAATGAGCAGTTCTTC.